The sequence of this T cell receptor beta chain was determined in a study of control samples from healthy donors and cancer patients. Here immunoSEQ multiplex PCR was the method, and the copy in TCRdb shows in-frame clones only, minus some. This sample has 400,000 to 450,000 clones, with over 75% found just once. Sequencing input: PBMCs. The receptor comes from a man in his forties or fifties with head and neck cancer.

The CDR3 sequence is CASSQGGAGASNQPQHF. CDR3 DNA sequence: TGTGCCAGCAGCCAAGGAGGGGCGGGGGCGAGCAATCAGCCCCAGCATTTT. The rearrangement joins TRBV4-2 to TRBJ1-5; a possible D gene is TRBD1 (6 bases). The germline V and J ends were trimmed by 1 base and 1 base, with 14 bases remaining between them. The CDR3 has 17 residues. Germline V gene data show CDR1 as LGHNA and CDR2 as YNFKEQ.